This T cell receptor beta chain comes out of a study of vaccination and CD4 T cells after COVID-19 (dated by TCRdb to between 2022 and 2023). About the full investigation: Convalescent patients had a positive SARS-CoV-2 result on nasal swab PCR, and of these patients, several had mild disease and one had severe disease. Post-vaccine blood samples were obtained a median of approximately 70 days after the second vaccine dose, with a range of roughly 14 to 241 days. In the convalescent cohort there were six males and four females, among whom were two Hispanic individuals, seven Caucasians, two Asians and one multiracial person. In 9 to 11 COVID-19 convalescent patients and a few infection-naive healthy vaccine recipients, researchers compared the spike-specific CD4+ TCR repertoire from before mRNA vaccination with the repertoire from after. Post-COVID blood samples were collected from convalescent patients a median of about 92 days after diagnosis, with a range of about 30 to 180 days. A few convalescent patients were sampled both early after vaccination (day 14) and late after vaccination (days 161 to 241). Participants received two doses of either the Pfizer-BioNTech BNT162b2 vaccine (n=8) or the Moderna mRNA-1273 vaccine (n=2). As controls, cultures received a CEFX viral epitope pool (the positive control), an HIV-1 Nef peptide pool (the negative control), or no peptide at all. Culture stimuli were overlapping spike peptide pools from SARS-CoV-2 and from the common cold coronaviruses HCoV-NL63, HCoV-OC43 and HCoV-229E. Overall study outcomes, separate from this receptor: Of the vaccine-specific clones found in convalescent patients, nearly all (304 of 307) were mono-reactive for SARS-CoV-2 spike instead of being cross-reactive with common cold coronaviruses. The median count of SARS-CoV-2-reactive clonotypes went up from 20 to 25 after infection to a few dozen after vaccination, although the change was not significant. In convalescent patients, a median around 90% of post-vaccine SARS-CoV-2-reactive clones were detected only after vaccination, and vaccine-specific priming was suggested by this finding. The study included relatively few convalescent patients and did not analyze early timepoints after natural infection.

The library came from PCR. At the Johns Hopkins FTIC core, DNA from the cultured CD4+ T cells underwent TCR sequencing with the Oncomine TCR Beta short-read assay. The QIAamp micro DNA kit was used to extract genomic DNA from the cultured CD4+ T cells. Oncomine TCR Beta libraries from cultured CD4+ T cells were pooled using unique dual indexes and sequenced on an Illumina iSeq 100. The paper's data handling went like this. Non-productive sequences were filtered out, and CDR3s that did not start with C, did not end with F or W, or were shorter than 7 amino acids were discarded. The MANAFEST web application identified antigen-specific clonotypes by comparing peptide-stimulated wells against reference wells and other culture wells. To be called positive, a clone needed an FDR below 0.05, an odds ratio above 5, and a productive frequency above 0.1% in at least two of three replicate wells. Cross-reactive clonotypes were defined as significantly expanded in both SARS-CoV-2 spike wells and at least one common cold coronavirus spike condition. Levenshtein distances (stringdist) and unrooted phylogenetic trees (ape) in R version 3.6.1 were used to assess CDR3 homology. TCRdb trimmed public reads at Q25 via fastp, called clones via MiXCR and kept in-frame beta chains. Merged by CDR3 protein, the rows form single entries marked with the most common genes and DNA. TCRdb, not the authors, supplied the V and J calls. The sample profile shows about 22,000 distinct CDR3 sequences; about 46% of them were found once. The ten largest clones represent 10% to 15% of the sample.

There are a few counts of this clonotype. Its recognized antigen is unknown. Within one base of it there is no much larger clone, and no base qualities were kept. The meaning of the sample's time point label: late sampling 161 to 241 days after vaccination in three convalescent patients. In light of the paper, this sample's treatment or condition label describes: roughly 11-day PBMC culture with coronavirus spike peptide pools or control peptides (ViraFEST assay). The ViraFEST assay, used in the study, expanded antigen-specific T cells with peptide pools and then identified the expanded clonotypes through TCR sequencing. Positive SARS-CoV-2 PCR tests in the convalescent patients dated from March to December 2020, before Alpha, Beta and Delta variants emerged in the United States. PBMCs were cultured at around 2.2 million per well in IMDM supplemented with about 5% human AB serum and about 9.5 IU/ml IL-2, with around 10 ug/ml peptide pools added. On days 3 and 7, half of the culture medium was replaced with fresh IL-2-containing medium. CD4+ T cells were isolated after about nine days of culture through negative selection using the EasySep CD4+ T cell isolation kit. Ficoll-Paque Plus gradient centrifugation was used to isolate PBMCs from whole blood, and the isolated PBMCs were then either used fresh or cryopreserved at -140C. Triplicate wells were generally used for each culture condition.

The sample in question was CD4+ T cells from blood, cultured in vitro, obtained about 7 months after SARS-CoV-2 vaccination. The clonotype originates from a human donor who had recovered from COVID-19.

CDR3 reads: CSARESPETQYF. The DNA sequence follows: TGCAGTGCTAGAGAAAGTCCGGAGACCCAGTACTTC. The receptor chain draws on TRBV20-1 and TRBJ2-5; too little of a D gene remains to name it. The CDR3 measures 12 amino acids from cysteine to phenylalanine. Left in the record is the CDR3 DNA by itself, 36 bases read in frame from the first base. The germline V gene (reference sequence) sets CDR1 to DFQATT and CDR2 to SNEGSKA. V sheds 0 bases and J sheds 5 bases, leaving 7 bases between their ends.